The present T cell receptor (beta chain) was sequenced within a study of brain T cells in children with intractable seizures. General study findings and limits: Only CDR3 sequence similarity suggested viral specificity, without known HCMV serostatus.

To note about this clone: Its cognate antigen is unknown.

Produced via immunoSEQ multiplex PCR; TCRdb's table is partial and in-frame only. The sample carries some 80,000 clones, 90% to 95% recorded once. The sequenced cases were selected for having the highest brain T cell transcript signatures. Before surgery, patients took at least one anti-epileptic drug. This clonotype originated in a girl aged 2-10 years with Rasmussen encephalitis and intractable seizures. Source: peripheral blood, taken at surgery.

The CDR3 loop reads CASSSGIFMNTEAFF. The CDR3, as DNA: TGTGCCAGCAGTTCCGGGATTTTTATGAACACTGAAGCTTTCTTT. J is TRBJ1-1 and V is TRBV6-5; D is unresolved. The CDR3 covers 15 residues. In germline, CDR1 is MNHEY, CDR2 SVGAGI. Trimming pared 4 bases from V and 0 bases from J, leaving 12 bases between.